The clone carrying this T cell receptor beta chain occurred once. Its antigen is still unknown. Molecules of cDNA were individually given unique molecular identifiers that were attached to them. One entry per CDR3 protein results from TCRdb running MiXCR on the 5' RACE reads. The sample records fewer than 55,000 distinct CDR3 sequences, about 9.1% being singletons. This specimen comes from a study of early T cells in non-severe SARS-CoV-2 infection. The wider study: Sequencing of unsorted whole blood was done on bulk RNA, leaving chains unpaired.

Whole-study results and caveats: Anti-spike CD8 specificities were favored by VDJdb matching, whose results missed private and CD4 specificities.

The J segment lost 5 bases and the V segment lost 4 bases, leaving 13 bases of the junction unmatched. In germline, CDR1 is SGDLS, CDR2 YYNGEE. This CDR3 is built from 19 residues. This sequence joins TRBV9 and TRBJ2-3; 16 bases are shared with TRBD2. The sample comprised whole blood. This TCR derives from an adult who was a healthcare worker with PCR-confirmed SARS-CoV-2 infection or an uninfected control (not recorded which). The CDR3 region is CASSQPPGTSGGAIDTQYF. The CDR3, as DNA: TGTGCCAGCAGCCAGCCCCCCGGGACTAGCGGGGGGGCGATAGATACGCAGTATTTT.